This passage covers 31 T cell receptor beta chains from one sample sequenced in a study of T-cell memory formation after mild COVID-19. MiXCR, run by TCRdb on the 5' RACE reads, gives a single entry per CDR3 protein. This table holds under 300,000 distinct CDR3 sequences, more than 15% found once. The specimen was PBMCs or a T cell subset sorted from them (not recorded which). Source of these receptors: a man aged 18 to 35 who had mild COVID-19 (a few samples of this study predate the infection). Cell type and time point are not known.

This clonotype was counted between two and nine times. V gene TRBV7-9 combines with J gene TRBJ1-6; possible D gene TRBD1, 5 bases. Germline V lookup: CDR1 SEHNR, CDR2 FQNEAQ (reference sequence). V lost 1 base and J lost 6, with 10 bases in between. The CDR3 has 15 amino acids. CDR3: CASSLEVGVNSPLHF. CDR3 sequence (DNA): TGTGCCAGCAGCTTAGAGGTAGGGGTTAATTCACCCCTCCACTTT.

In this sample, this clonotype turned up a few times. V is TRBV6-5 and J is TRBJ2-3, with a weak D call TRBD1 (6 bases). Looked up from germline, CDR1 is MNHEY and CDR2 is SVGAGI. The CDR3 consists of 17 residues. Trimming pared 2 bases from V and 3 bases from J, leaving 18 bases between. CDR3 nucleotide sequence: TGTGCCAGCAGTTACGCGACGCCCGGCAGGGGTACAGATACGCAGTATTTT. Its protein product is CASSYATPGRGTDTQYF.

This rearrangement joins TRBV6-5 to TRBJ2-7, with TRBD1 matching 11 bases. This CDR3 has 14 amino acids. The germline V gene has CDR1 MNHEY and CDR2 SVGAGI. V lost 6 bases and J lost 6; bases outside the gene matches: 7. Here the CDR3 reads CASRPGTGGREQYV. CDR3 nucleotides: TGTGCCAGCAGACCCGGGACAGGGGGACGCGAGCAGTACGTC.

In DNA form, the CDR3 reads TGTGCCAGCAAGCAGCCAAGAAGAAACACCGGGGAGCTGTTTTTT. It is translated as CASKQPRRNTGELFF. The chain links TRBV5-5 to TRBJ2-2; unclear D gene. The germline gives CDR1 SGHKS, CDR2 YYEKEE (reference sequence). The V end lost 6 bases, the J end lost 2 bases, and 14 bases lay between the germline ends. The CDR3 sequence is 15 residues long.

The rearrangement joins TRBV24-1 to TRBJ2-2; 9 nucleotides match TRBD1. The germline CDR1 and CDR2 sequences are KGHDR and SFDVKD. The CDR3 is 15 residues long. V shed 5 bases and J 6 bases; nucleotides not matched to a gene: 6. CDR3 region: CATSASGTGPGELFF. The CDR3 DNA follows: TGTGCCACCAGTGCTTCCGGGACAGGGCCCGGGGAGCTGTTTTTT.

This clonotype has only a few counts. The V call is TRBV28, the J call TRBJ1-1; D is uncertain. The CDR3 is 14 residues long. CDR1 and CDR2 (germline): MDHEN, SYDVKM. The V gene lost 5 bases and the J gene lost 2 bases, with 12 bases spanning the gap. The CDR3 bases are TGTGCCAGCAGTACCCGGACGGGAAACACTGAAGCTTTCTTT. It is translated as CASSTRTGNTEAFF.

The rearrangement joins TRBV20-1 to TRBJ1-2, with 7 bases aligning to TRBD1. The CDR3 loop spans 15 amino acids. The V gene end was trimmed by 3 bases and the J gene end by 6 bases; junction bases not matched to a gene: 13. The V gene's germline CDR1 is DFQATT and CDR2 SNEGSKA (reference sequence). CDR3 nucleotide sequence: TGCAGTGCTAGGACAGGGCCCGTGGAAAAGGATGGCTACACCTTC. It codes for CSARTGPVEKDGYTF.

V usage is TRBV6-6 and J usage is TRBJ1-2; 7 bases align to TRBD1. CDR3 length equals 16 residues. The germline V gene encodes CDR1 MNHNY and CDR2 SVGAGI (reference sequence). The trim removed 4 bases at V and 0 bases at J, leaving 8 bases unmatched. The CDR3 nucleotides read TGTGCCAGCAGTTCCCAGGGGGAGTTAGCTAACTATGGCTACACCTTC. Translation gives CASSSQGELANYGYTF.

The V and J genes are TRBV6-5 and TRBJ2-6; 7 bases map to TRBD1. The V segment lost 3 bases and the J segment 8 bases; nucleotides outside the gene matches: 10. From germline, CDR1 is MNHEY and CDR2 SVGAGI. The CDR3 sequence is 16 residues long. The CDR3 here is CASSYPDRRGTNVLTF. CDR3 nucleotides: TGTGCCAGCAGTTATCCGGACAGGAGAGGGACCAACGTCCTGACTTTC.

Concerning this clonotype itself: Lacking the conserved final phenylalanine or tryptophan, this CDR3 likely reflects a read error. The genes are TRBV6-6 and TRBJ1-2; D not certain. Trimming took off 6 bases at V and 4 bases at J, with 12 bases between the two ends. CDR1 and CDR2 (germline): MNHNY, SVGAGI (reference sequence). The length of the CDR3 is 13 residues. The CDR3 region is CASSDREIYGYTL. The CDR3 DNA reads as TGTGCCAGCAGCGACCGGGAGATCTATGGCTACACCTTA.

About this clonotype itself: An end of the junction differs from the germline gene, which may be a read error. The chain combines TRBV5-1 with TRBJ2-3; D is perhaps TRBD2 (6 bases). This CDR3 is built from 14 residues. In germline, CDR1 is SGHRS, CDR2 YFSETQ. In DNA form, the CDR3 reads TGCGCCAGCATGCAAGGGAGGAGCGGAGATACGCATTATTTT. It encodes CASMQGRSGDTHYF.

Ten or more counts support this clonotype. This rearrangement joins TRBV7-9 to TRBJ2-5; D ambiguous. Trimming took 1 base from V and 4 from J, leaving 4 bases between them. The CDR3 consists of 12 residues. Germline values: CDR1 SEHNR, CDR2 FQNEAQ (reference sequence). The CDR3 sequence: CASSLVRETQYF. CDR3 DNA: TGTGCCAGCAGCTTAGTTCGAGAGACCCAGTACTTC.

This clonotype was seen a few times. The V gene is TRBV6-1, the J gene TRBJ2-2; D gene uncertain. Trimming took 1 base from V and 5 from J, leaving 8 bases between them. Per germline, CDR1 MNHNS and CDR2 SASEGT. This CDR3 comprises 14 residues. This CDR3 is CASSEGAETGELFF. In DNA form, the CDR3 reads TGTGCCAGCAGTGAAGGGGCAGAAACCGGGGAGCTGTTTTTT.

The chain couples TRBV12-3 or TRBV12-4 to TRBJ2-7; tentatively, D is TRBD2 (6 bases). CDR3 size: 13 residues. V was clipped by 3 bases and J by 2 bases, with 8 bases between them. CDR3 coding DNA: TGTGCCAGCAGTTTCGGGGGACCCTACGAGCAGTACTTC. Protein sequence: CASSFGGPYEQYF.

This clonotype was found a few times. The CDR3 is CASKNTGDSNQPQHF. In nucleotides, the CDR3 is TGTGCCAGCAAAAATACAGGGGATAGCAATCAGCCCCAGCATTTT. This chain connects TRBV12-3 or TRBV12-4 to TRBJ1-5; TRBD1 matches at 7 bases. There are 15 residues in the CDR3. The J segment lost 0 bases and the V segment lost 7 bases, leaving 6 bases of the junction unmatched.

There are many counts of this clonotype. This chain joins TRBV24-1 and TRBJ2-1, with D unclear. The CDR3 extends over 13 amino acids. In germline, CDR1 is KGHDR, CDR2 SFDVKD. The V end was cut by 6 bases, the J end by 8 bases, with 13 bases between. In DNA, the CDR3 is TGTGCCACCAGTCGCTCCGGGTTCGATGAGCAGTTCTTC. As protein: CATSRSGFDEQFF.

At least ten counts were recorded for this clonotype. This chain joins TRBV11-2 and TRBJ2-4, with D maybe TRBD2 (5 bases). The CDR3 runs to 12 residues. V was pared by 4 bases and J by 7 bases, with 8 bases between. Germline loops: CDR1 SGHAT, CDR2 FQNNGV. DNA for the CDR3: TGTGCCAGCAGCTCTACGGGGAACATTCAGTACTTC. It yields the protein CASSSTGNIQYF.

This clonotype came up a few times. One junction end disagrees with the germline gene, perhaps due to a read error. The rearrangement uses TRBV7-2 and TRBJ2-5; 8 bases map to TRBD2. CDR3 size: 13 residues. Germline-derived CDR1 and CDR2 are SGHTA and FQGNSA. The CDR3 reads CASSRSGLEPQYF. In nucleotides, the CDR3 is TGTGCCAGCAGTCGGTCGGGACTAGAGCCCCAGTACTTC.

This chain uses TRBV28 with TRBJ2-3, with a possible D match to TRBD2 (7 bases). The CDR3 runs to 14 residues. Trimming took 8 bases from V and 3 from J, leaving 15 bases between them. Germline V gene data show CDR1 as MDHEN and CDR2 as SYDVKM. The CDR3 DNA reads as TGTGCCAGCCAGGAGGGGGGGAGGACAGATACGCAGTATTTT. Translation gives CASQEGGRTDTQYF.

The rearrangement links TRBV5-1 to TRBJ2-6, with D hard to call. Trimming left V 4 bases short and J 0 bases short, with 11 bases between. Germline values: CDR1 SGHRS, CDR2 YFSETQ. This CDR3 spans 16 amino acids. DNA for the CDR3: TGCGCCAGCAGCCCCGACGTCAGCTCTGGGGCCAACGTCCTGACTTTC. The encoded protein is CASSPDVSSGANVLTF.

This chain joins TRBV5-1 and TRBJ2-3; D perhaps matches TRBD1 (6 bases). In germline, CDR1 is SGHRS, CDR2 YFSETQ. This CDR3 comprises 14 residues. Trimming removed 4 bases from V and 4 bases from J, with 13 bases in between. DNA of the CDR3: TGCGCCAGCAGCGATCAGGGGAGCGCAGATACGCAGTATTTT. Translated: CASSDQGSADTQYF.

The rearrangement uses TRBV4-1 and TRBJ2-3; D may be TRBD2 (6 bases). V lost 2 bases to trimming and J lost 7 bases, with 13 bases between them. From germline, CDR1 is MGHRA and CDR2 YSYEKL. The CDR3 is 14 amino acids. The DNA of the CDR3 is TGCGCCAGCAGCCAAAAAGGAGGGCCTTATACGCAGTATTTT. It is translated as CASSQKGGPYTQYF.

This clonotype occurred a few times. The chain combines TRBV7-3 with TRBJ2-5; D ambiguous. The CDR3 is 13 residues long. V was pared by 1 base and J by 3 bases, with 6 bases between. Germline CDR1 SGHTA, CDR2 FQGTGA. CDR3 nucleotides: TGTGCCAGCAGCTTAAGGGTGGAAGAGACCCAGTACTTC. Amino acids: CASSLRVEETQYF.

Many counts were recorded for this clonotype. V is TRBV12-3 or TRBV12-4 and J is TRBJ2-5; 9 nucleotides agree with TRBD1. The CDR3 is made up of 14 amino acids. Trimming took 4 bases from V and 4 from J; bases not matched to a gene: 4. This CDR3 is CASSSTGGAETQYF. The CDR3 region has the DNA TGTGCCAGCAGTTCTACAGGGGGCGCAGAGACCCAGTACTTC.

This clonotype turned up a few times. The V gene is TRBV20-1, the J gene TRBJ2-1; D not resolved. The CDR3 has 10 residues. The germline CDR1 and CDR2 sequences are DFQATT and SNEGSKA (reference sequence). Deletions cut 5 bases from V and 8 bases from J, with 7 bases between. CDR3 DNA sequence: TGCAGTGCTCCCGGTGATGAGCAGTTCTTC. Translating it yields CSAPGDEQFF.

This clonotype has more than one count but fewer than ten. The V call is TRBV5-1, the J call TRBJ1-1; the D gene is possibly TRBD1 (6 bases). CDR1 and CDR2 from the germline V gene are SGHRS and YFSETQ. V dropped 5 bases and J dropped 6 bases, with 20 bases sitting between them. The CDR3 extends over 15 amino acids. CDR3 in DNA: TGCGCCAGCAGTCCTACAAGGGGGGGAGTCGCTGAAGCTTTCTTT. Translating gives CASSPTRGGVAEAFF.

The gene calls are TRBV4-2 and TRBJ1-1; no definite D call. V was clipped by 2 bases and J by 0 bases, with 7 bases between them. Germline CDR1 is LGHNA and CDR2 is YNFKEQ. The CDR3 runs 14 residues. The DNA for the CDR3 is TGTGCCAGCAGCCAAAACTCACTGAACACTGAAGCTTTCTTT. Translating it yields CASSQNSLNTEAFF.

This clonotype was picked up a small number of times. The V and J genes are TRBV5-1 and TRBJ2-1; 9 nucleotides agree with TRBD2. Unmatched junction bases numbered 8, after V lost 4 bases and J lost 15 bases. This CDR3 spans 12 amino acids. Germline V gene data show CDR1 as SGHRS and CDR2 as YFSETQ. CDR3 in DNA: TGCGCCAGCAGCATCGCGAGCGGGGGGCGGTTCTTC. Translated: CASSIASGGRFF.

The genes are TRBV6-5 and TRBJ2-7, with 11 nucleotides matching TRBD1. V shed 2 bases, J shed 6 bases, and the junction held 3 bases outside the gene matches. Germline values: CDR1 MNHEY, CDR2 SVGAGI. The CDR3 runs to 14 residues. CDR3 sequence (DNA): TGTGCCAGCAGTTACCCCGGGACAGGGGGCGAGCAGTACTTC. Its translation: CASSYPGTGGEQYF.

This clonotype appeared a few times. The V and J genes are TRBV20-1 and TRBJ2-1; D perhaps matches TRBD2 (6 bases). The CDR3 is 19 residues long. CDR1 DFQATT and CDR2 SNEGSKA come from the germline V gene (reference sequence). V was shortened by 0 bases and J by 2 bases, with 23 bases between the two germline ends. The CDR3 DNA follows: TGCAGTGCTAGAGATCTGGAGGGAATCGGGGCTGAAGCCTACAATGAGCAGTTCTTC. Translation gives CSARDLEGIGAEAYNEQFF.

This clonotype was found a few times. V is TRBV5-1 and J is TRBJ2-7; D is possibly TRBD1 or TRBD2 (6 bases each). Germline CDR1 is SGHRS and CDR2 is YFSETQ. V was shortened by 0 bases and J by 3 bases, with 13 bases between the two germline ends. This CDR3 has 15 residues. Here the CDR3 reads CASSLAAGHLYEQYF. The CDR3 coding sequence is TGCGCCAGCAGCTTGGCCGCGGGACACCTCTACGAGCAGTACTTC.